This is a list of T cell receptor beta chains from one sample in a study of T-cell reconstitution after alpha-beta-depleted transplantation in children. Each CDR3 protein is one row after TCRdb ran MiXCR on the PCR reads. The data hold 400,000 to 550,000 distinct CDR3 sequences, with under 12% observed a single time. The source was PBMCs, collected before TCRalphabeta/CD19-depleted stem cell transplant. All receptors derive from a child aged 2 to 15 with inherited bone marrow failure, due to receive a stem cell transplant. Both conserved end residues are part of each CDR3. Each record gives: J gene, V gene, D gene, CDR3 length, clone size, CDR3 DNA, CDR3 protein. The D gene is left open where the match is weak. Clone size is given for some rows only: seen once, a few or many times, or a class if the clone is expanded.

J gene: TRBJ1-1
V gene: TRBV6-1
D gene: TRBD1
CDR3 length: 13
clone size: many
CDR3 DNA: TGTGCCAGCAGACAGACAGGGGACACTGAAGCTTTCTTT
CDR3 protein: CASRQTGDTEAFF

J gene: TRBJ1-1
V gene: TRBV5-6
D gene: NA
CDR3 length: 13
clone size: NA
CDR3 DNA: TGTGCCAGCAGCGCCCTCCGACAGGTTGAAGCTTTCTTT
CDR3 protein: CASSALRQVEAFF

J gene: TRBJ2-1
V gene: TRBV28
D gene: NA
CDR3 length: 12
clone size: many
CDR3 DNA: TGTGCCAGCAGTTGGACTTACAATGAGCAGTTCTTC
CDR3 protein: CASSWTYNEQFF

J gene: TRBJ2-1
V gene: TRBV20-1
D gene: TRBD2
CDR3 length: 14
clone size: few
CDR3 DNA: TGCAGTGCCCAGACTAGCGTCTCCTACAATGAGCAGTTCTTC
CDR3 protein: CSAQTSVSYNEQFF

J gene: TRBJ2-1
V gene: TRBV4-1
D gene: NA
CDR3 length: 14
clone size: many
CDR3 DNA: TGCGCCAGCAGCCAAGAGGGTAGTACCGATGAGCAGTTCTTC
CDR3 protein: CASSQEGSTDEQFF

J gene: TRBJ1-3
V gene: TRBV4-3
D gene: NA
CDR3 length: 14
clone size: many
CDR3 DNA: TGCGCCAGCAGCCAAGAGCTTTCTGGAAACACCATATATTTT
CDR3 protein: CASSQELSGNTIYF

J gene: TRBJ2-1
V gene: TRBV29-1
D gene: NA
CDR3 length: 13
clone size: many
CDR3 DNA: TGCAGTTCCCGCACAGCCCTCTACAATGAGCAGTTCTTC
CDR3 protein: CSSRTALYNEQFF

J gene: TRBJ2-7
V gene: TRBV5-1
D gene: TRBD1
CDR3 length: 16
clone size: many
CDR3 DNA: TGCGCCAGCAGCGCCCCGGGACAGTATTTTTCCTACGAGCAGTACTTC
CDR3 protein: CASSAPGQYFSYEQYF

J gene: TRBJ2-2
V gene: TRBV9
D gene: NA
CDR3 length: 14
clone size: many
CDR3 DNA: TGTGCCAGCAGCGTGGGGCTGAACACCGGGGAGCTGTTTTTT
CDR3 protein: CASSVGLNTGELFF

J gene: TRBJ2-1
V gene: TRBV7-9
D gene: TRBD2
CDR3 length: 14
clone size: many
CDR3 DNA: TGTGCCAGCAGCTTTCTAGCGGAATACAATGAGCAGTTCTTC
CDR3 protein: CASSFLAEYNEQFF

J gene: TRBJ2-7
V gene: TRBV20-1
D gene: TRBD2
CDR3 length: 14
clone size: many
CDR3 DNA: TGCAGTGCTAACTTAGCGGGAGGTGCTGACGAGCAGTACTTC
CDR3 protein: CSANLAGGADEQYF

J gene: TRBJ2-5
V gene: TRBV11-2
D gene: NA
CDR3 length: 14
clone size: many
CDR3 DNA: TGTGCCAGCAGCGCCTCCGGGACCCAAGAGACCCAGTACTTC
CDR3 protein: CASSASGTQETQYF

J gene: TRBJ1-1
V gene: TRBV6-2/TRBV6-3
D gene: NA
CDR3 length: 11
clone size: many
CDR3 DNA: TGTGCCAGCTCTATATCGGTTGAAGCTTTCTTT
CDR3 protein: CASSISVEAFF

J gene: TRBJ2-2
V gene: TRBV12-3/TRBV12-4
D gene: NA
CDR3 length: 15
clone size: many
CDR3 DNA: TGTGCCAGCAGTTTCGGCGAGGCAGGCACCGGGGAGCTGTTTTTT
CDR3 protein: CASSFGEAGTGELFF

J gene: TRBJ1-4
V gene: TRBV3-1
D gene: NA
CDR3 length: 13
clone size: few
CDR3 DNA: TGTGCCAGCAGCCGAGTCGGGGGTGAAAAACTGTTTTTT
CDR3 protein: CASSRVGGEKLFF

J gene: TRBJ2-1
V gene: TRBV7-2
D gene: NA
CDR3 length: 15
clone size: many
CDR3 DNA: TGTGCCAGCAGCTCGACGGGACTCGAGACCAATGAGCAGTTCTTC
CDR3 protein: CASSSTGLETNEQFF

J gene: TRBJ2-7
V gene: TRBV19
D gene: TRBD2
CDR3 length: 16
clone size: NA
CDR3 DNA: TGTGCCAGTAGTATAGCCGAGCGGGAGGTCTCCTACGAGCAGTACTTC
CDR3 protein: CASSIAEREVSYEQYF

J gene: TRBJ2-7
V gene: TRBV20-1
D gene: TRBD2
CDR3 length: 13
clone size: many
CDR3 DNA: TGCAGTGCTAGAGGGACTAGCGACGACGAGCAGTACTTC
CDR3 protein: CSARGTSDDEQYF

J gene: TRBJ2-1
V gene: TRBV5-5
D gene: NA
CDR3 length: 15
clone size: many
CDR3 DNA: TGTGCCAGCAGCTTGGTTCTGGAGCTTGGGAATGAGCAGTTCTTC
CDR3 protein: CASSLVLELGNEQFF

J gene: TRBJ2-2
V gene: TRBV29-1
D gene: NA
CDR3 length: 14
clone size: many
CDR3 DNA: TGCAGCGTTTTGCTGCTCGCGAACACCGGGGAGCTGTTTTTT
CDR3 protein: CSVLLLANTGELFF

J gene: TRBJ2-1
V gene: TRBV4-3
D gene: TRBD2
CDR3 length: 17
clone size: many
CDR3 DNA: TGCGCCAGCAGCCAACGTGTCCGGACTAGCGGCTACAATGAGCAGTTCTTC
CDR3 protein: CASSQRVRTSGYNEQFF

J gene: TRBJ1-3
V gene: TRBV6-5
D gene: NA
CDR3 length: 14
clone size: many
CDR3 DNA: TGTGCCAGCAGCCGAGCGGGGTCCGGAAACACCATATATTTT
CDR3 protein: CASSRAGSGNTIYF